One and the same sample provided the 24 T cell receptor beta chains below, sequenced in a study of Graves' ophthalmopathy and Graves' hyperthyroidism. RNA transcripts were the template, and TCR beta CDR3 regions were amplified from them. The workflow started with a first-round RT-PCR run with HTBI primers and then moved on to a second-round multiplex PCR. TCRdb passed the multiplex PCR reads through MiXCR, listing each CDR3 protein once. The sample lists over a million distinct CDR3 sequences; less than 45% were seen once. The specimen was peripheral blood or thyroid tissue (not recorded which). The source of these receptors is an adult man with Graves' hyperthyroidism.

In its sample, this clonotype was seen a few times. The rearrangement joins TRBV5-5 to TRBJ2-7; TRBD1 agrees at 10 bases. V was clipped by 9 bases and J by 3 bases; unmatched bases: 9. The germline CDR1 and CDR2 sequences are SGHKS and YYEKEE (reference sequence). The CDR3 has 14 amino acids. The CDR3 here is CATSRTGGDYEQYF. DNA for the CDR3: TGTGCCACCTCCAGGACAGGGGGAGACTACGAGCAGTACTTC.

This clonotype was seen many times. This rearrangement joins TRBV4-1 to TRBJ2-2; tentative D call: TRBD2 (6 bases). Trimming removed 3 bases from V and 9 bases from J, with 11 bases in between. Germline loops: CDR1 MGHRA, CDR2 YSYEKL. CDR3 length: 13 residues. Here the CDR3 DNA reads TGCGCCAGCAGCCACGCGACTAGGCGGGAGCTGTTTTTT. It specifies CASSHATRRELFF.

This clonotype has only a few counts. V is TRBV5-1 and J is TRBJ2-7; D is ambiguous. Germline V gene data show CDR1 as SGHRS and CDR2 as YFSETQ. The CDR3 is made up of 12 amino acids. Deletions cut 2 bases from V and 4 bases from J, with 7 bases between. CDR3 loop: CASSFRWYEQYF. The CDR3 nucleotides are TGCGCCAGCAGCTTTAGGTGGTACGAGCAGTACTTC.

This clonotype was detected ten times or more. The rearrangement links TRBV19 to TRBJ2-5, with D perhaps TRBD1 or TRBD2 (5 bases each). The V end lost 3 bases, the J end lost 5 bases, and 16 bases lay between the germline ends. CDR1 and CDR2 (germline): LNHDA, SQIVND (reference sequence). The CDR3 covers 15 residues. CDR3 bases: TGTGCCAGTAGTATGGCACCCCGGGGCGCGGAGACCCAGTACTTC. Translating it yields CASSMAPRGAETQYF.

This clonotype was counted between two and nine times. DNA for the CDR3: TGTGCCAGCAGTTACGTAGCGGAGTACTACGAGCAGTACTTC. It is translated as CASSYVAEYYEQYF. The chain recombines TRBV6-2 or TRBV6-3 with TRBJ2-7; D might be TRBD2 (6 bases). This CDR3 region has 14 residues. V was cut by 2 bases and J by 3 bases, with 11 bases left in between. Germline loops: CDR1 MNHEY, CDR2 SVGEGT.

This chain joins TRBV24-1 and TRBJ1-1, with D unresolved. CDR3 size: 12 residues. The V gene's germline CDR1 is KGHDR and CDR2 SFDVKD. The V gene lost 5 bases and the J gene lost 3 bases, with 6 bases spanning the gap. As DNA, the CDR3 is TGTGCCACCAGTGGGATGGACACTGAAGCTTTCTTT. The encoded protein is CATSGMDTEAFF.

This clonotype was recorded many times. This chain connects TRBV19 to TRBJ1-4, with 7 bases aligning to TRBD1. V lost 5 bases and J lost 5; bases outside the gene matches: 5. This CDR3 region has 14 residues. Germline V gives CDR1 LNHDA, CDR2 SQIVND (reference sequence). In nucleotides, the CDR3 is TGTGCCAGTAGTCCGGGACAGAACAATGAAAAACTGTTTTTT. Translating it yields CASSPGQNNEKLFF.

V usage is TRBV19 and J usage is TRBJ1-1, with 7 nucleotides matching TRBD1. The CDR3 runs to 14 residues. Per the germline V gene, CDR1 is LNHDA and CDR2 is SQIVND (reference sequence). Germline trimming cut 6 bases from V and 4 bases from J; bases unmatched to any gene: 8. The CDR3 DNA sequence: TGTGCCAGTAGCGAGACAGGGAGCGGCACTGAAGCTTTCTTT. Its protein product is CASSETGSGTEAFF.

V and J are TRBV7-2 and TRBJ2-5; 8 bases fit TRBD1. Germline V gene sequence: CDR1 SGHTA, CDR2 FQGNSA. This CDR3 comprises 15 residues. The V and J ends lost 5 bases and 5 bases, in that order; junction bases with no gene match: 10. The CDR3, as DNA: TGTGCCAGCAGCAAAGGACAGGGAAGGGCGGAGACCCAGTACTTC. Translated, it gives CASSKGQGRAETQYF.

This clonotype was observed many times. The chain joins TRBV29-1 to TRBJ1-4; TRBD1 agrees at 8 bases. CDR1 is SQVTM, CDR2 ANQGSEA, per germline. V shed 6 bases, J shed 2 bases, and the junction held 5 bases outside the gene matches. This CDR3 comprises 14 residues. The CDR3 DNA reads TGCAGCGTAGCGACAGGGGTTACTAATGAAAAACTGTTTTTT. Encoded protein: CSVATGVTNEKLFF. The variable domain in full, with the rest retrieved from reference TRBV29-1 and TRBJ1-4, is SAVISQKPSRDICQRGTSLTIQCQVDSQVTMMFWYRQQPGQSLTLIATANQGSEATYESGFVIDKFPISRPNLTFSTLTVSNMSPEDSSIYLCSVATGVTNEKLFFGSGTQLSVL.

There are a few counts of this clonotype. V usage is TRBV27 and J usage is TRBJ1-6; D perhaps matches TRBD1 (5 bases). This CDR3 is 17 amino acids long. Germline CDR1 is MNHEY and CDR2 is SMNVEV (reference sequence). Trimming removed 0 bases from V and 7 bases from J, with 16 bases in between. The CDR3 coding sequence is TGTGCCAGCAGTTTATCGATAGTCCAGGGAGCCAATTCACCCCTCCACTTT. Its translation: CASSLSIVQGANSPLHF.

This clonotype was counted at least ten times. The V gene is TRBV20-1, the J gene TRBJ1-6, with D unclear. The V gene lost 3 bases and the J gene lost 0 bases, with 6 bases spanning the gap. The CDR3 totals 14 residues. Germline V gives CDR1 DFQATT, CDR2 SNEGSKA (reference sequence). The CDR3 coding sequence is TGCAGTGCTAGGGAGGGCTCCTATAATTCACCCCTCCACTTT. This sequence encodes CSAREGSYNSPLHF.

This clonotype was counted at least ten times. The chain employs TRBV7-8 and TRBJ2-5; no definite D call. Trimming removed 4 bases from V and 4 bases from J, with 4 bases in between. The CDR3 loop spans 11 amino acids. Germline V lookup: CDR1 SGHVS, CDR2 FQNEAQ. The CDR3 loop reads CASSSAETQYF. As DNA, the CDR3 is TGTGCCAGCAGCTCCGCAGAGACCCAGTACTTC.

This clonotype was seen many times. The chain carries TRBV5-1 and TRBJ2-2; D may be TRBD1 (6 bases). Germline CDR1 is SGHRS and CDR2 is YFSETQ. V gave up 1 base and J gave up 4 bases, with 11 bases separating them. This CDR3 has 15 residues. In DNA, the CDR3 is TGCGCCAGCAGCTTGCCCATGGACAGCACCGGGGAGCTGTTTTTT. It is translated as CASSLPMDSTGELFF.

This clonotype was seen at least ten times. V usage is TRBV4-1 and J usage is TRBJ1-1; D perhaps matches TRBD1 (6 bases). This CDR3 comprises 15 residues. Trimming shortened V by 3 bases and J by 1 base, and 12 bases separated the two germline ends. The germline CDR1 and CDR2 sequences are MGHRA and YSYEKL. This chain's CDR3 is CASSHGDIENTEAFF. CDR3 bases: TGCGCCAGCAGCCATGGGGACATAGAGAACACTGAAGCTTTCTTT.

At least ten counts were recorded for this clonotype. The chain carries TRBV24-1 and TRBJ2-2; D not certain. Germline loops: CDR1 KGHDR, CDR2 SFDVKD. The CDR3 covers 13 residues. The V end was cut by 11 bases, the J end by 1 base, with 10 bases between. CDR3 region: CASNPENTGELFF. CDR3 DNA sequence: TGTGCCAGCAACCCAGAGAACACCGGGGAGCTGTTTTTT.

Regarding this clonotype: This could be a read error, since a much larger clone is one nucleotide away. The V gene is TRBV29-1, the J gene TRBJ2-5; D ambiguous. This CDR3 has 12 amino acids. CDR1 and CDR2 from the germline V gene are SQVTM and ANQGSEA. The V and J ends lost 6 bases and 5 bases respectively, with 13 bases between them. The DNA of the CDR3 is TGCAGCGTCTGGGTGACCCGGGAGACCCAGTACTTC. Translating it yields CSVWVTRETQYF.

The V and J genes are TRBV11-2 and TRBJ1-4; no clear D gene. CDR3 length: 19 residues. V was cut by 7 bases and J by 8 bases, with 32 bases left in between. Germline V gene sequence: CDR1 SGHAT, CDR2 FQNNGV. The CDR3 nucleotides read TGTGCCAGCAAAAAGACTACGGCTAGCTACCGGGGAGTTGGGGAAAAACTGTTTTTT. It specifies CASKKTTASYRGVGEKLFF. Drawing the rest from reference TRBV11-2 and TRBJ1-4, the complete variable domain is EAGVAQSPRYKIIEKRQSVAFWCNPISGHATLYWYQQILGQGPKLLIQFQNNGVVDDSQLPKDRFSAERLKGVDSTLKIQPAKLEDSAVYLCASKKTTASYRGVGEKLFFGSGTQLSVL.

This clonotype turned up a few times. This chain joins TRBV7-2 and TRBJ2-5; TRBD2 might be the D (6 bases). Per the germline V gene, CDR1 is SGHTA and CDR2 is FQGNSA. V was cut by 5 bases and J by 5 bases, with 18 bases left in between. This CDR3 comprises 15 residues. The CDR3 reads CASSGRGDLAETQYF. CDR3 DNA sequence: TGTGCCAGCAGCGGGCGAGGGGACTTGGCGGAGACCCAGTACTTC.

In the case of this clonotype: A much larger clone sits a single nucleotide away, making a read error possible. J is TRBJ1-4 and V is TRBV6-5; D uncertain. The CDR3 has 16 amino acids. Germline CDR1 and CDR2: MNHEY and SVGAGI. The CDR3: CVSSLRSVGLNEKLFF. The CDR3 DNA sequence: TGTGTCAGCAGTTTGCGGTCCGTCGGGCTTAATGAAAAACTGTTTTTT.

The rearrangement links TRBV29-1 to TRBJ2-7; D unclear. The V end was cut by 0 bases, the J end by 9 bases, with 6 bases between. The CDR3 contains 10 residues. CDR1 is SQVTM and CDR2 is ANQGSEA in the germline V gene. CDR3 DNA: TGCAGCGTTGAAGATGTGGCGCAGTACTTC. Amino acids: CSVEDVAQYF.

The chain carries TRBV15 and TRBJ2-5, with a weak D call TRBD2 (5 bases). The tail of the sequence fits TRBJ2-1 better, so the J call may be wrong. The CDR3 loop spans 11 amino acids. Germline assignment: CDR1 LNHNV and CDR2 YYDKDF (reference sequence). For the CDR3, the DNA is TGTGCCACCAGCCTACTAGATGAGCAGTTCTTC. It translates to CATSLLDEQFF.

The chain joins TRBV4-3 to TRBJ1-2; D unresolved. In germline, CDR1 is LGHNA, CDR2 YSLEER. This CDR3 has 15 residues. V was cut by 0 bases and J by 8 bases, with 16 bases left in between. CDR3 region: CASSQENGVFRGYTF. DNA for the CDR3: TGCGCCAGCAGCCAAGAGAACGGCGTGTTTAGGGGCTACACCTTC.

This clonotype was observed many times. The chain combines TRBV7-7 with TRBJ2-2, with no clear D. Germline loops: CDR1 SSHAT, CDR2 FNYEAQ (reference sequence). There are 13 residues in the CDR3. V lost 2 bases and J lost 7, with 8 bases in between. CDR3 bases: TGTGCCAGCAGCTTAACAGTCGACGGGGAGCTGTTTTTT. Translated, it gives CASSLTVDGELFF.